Shown below are 27 T cell receptor beta chains from a single sample sequenced in a study of neoadjuvant anti-PD-1 for oral cavity cancer. Method: immunoSEQ multiplex PCR; TCRdb's copy keeps in-frame clones and lacks some. The data show 75,000 or so clones, roughly 80% seen once. The input for sequencing was PBMCs, taken before nivolumab (anti-PD-1) treatment. These receptor sequences come from a person between 40 and 85 years old with oral cavity squamous cell carcinoma.

The gene calls are TRBV9 and TRBJ2-6; D might be TRBD2 (5 bases). CDR3 length: 15 amino acids. Between the trimmed V and J ends, which lost 0 bases and 1 base, there was a span of 5 bases. Germline loops: CDR1 SGDLS, CDR2 YYNGEE. CDR3 coding DNA: TGTGCCAGCAGCGTAGCGGGGTCTGGGGCCAACGTCCTGACTTTC. Encoded protein: CASSVAGSGANVLTF.

The V gene is TRBV4-2, the J gene TRBJ2-1; D tentatively reads TRBD1 or TRBD2 (5 bases each). The CDR3 covers 17 residues. Looked up from germline, CDR1 is LGHNA and CDR2 is YNFKEQ. Between the trimmed V and J ends, which lost 1 base and 2 bases, there was a span of 15 bases. CDR3: CASSQVVKGSAYNEQFF. The CDR3 region has the DNA TGTGCCAGCAGCCAAGTCGTTAAGGGGAGCGCCTACAATGAGCAGTTCTTC.

The V and J genes are TRBV11-1 and TRBJ2-2; D is perhaps TRBD2 (5 bases). Per the germline V gene, CDR1 is SGHAT and CDR2 is FQDESV (reference sequence). The CDR3 has 13 residues. Trimming stripped 4 bases from V and 3 bases from J, with 6 bases between. The CDR3: CASSSSYTGELFF. In DNA, the CDR3 is TGTGCCAGCAGCTCTAGCTACACCGGGGAGCTGTTTTTT.

V and J are TRBV5-6 and TRBJ2-7, with D perhaps TRBD1 (5 bases). Germline V gene sequence: CDR1 SGHDT, CDR2 YYEEEE. The CDR3 length is 14 residues. Deletions cut 3 bases from V and 3 bases from J, with 13 bases between. The CDR3 reads CASSSQPTVYEQYF. The DNA of the CDR3 is TGTGCCAGCAGCTCGCAGCCGACAGTCTACGAGCAGTACTTC.

This chain links TRBV6-6 with TRBJ2-3; 9 nucleotides agree with TRBD2. V gave up 6 bases and J gave up 1 base; unmatched junction bases: 8. The CDR3 length is 16 residues. From germline, CDR1 is MNHNY and CDR2 SVGAGI (reference sequence). In DNA, the CDR3 is TGTGCCAGCAGGGGCAATAGCGGGAGAGGCACAGATACGCAGTATTTT. Its translation is CASRGNSGRGTDTQYF.

This sequence joins TRBV18 and TRBJ2-7; perhaps TRBD1 as D (7 bases). V was shortened by 6 bases and J by 2 bases, with 14 bases between the two germline ends. The V gene's germline CDR1 is KGHSH and CDR2 LQKENI. The CDR3 has 14 amino acids. The CDR3 region is CASSPGGQTYEQYF. As DNA, the CDR3 is TGTGCCAGCTCCCCAGGGGGGCAGACCTACGAGCAGTACTTC.

CDR3 nucleotides: TGTGCCTGGAGTGTAGGGGCCGGCTACACCTTC. This codes for CAWSVGAGYTF. The chain uses TRBV30 and TRBJ1-2, with D perhaps matching TRBD1 (5 bases). CDR1 GTSNPN and CDR2 SVGIG come from the germline V gene (reference sequence). V lost 0 bases and J lost 8, with 7 bases in between. This CDR3 has 11 amino acids.

A few counts support this clone. The CDR3 spells CASSRGPAANYGYTF. CDR3 bases: TGTGCCAGCAGTAGGGGTCCGGCAGCTAACTATGGCTACACCTTC. The V gene is TRBV2, the J gene TRBJ1-2; D is perhaps TRBD1 (5 bases). CDR1 and CDR2 from the germline V gene are SNHLY and FYNNEI. The CDR3 runs 15 residues. Trimming stripped 5 bases from V and 0 bases from J, with 13 bases between.

V is TRBV19 and J is TRBJ2-7, with 11 bases aligning to TRBD2. The CDR3 spans 16 residues. Looked up from germline, CDR1 is LNHDA and CDR2 is SQIVND (reference sequence). Germline trimming cut 5 bases from V and 3 bases from J; bases unmatched to any gene: 9. The CDR3 sequence: CASSSTRLAGIYEQYF. In DNA form, the CDR3 reads TGTGCCAGTAGTTCCACACGACTAGCGGGGATCTACGAGCAGTACTTC.

The chain has TRBV27 and TRBJ2-3, with D possibly being TRBD2 (6 bases). V gave up 4 bases and J gave up 2 bases, with 16 bases separating them. CDR3 length: 16 residues. The germline V gene has CDR1 MNHEY and CDR2 SMNVEV (reference sequence). The CDR3 coding sequence is TGTGCCAGCAGTTCCCCGGGACTCGACCCCACAGATACGCAGTATTTT. This gives the protein CASSSPGLDPTDTQYF.

The V and J genes are TRBV6-6 and TRBJ2-7; no clear D gene. This CDR3 spans 14 amino acids. Germline V gene data show CDR1 as MNHNY and CDR2 as SVGAGI (reference sequence). Trimming shortened V by 7 bases and J by 7 bases, and 20 bases separated the two germline ends. The CDR3 spells CASIPGTGQYEQYF. The CDR3 bases are TGTGCCAGCATTCCTGGTACTGGGCAATATGAGCAGTACTTC.

The chain has TRBV6-1 and TRBJ1-3; D unresolved. There are 17 residues in the CDR3. With 0 bases removed from V and 4 bases from J, the gap between germline ends came to 16 bases. Germline CDR1 and CDR2: MNHNS and SASEGT. The CDR3 loop is CASSEAPLDWAGNTIYF. Here the CDR3 DNA reads TGTGCCAGCAGTGAAGCGCCCCTGGATTGGGCGGGAAACACCATATATTTT.

The table lists this clone with a few counts. The rearrangement uses TRBV27 and TRBJ1-1; D is perhaps TRBD1 (6 bases). This CDR3 spans 13 amino acids. The V end lost 4 bases, the J end lost 2 bases, and 8 bases lay between the germline ends. Germline CDR1 and CDR2: MNHEY and SMNVEV (reference sequence). CDR3 amino acids: CASSWTANTEAFF. The CDR3 DNA follows: TGTGCCAGCAGTTGGACAGCCAACACTGAAGCTTTCTTT.

This clone appeared a few times. The chain has TRBV27 and TRBJ1-2, with a weak D call TRBD1 (5 bases). Germline V lookup: CDR1 MNHEY, CDR2 SMNVEV (reference sequence). The CDR3 has 13 amino acids. V lost 3 bases and J 8 bases, leaving 13 bases between the germline ends. The CDR3 coding sequence is TGTGCCAGCAGTTTTAGCGGGACGGAGGGCTACACCTTC. Protein product: CASSFSGTEGYTF.

The chain links TRBV10-2 to TRBJ2-7; the match to TRBD1 covers 9 bases. This CDR3 comprises 15 residues. Germline-derived CDR1 and CDR2 are WSHSY and SAAADI. Losses at the gene ends were 4 bases for V and 2 bases for J; bases not matched to a gene: 6. The CDR3 here is CASSGAGTGPYEQYF. The CDR3 nucleotides read TGCGCCAGCAGTGGGGCCGGGACAGGGCCCTACGAGCAGTACTTC.

The rearrangement links TRBV4-1 to TRBJ2-7; D gene ambiguous. The CDR3 consists of 15 residues. The germline V gene has CDR1 MGHRA and CDR2 YSYEKL. Trimming left V 1 base short and J 3 bases short, with 13 bases between. CDR3: CASSQGADIDYEQYF. The CDR3 DNA is TGCGCCAGCAGCCAAGGCGCCGACATAGACTACGAGCAGTACTTC.

Concerning this clone: Other DNA variants within this sample encode the same CDR3. V is TRBV5-6 and J is TRBJ1-1, with D possibly TRBD1 on 6 matching bases. V was clipped by 5 bases and J by 7 bases, with 21 bases between them. From germline, CDR1 is SGHDT and CDR2 YYEEEE. The CDR3 extends over 15 amino acids. CDR3 residues: CASSPSGGQNREAFF. The CDR3 region has the DNA TGTGCCAGCAGTCCCTCTGGAGGACAGAACCGTGAAGCTTTCTTT.

This clone was seen more than once but under ten times. The chain links TRBV6-5 to TRBJ1-2; 7 nucleotides line up with TRBD1. Germline V lookup: CDR1 MNHEY, CDR2 SVGAGI. After removal of 5 bases from V and 12 bases from J, the junction contained 9 bases not matched to a gene. This CDR3 contains 12 residues. The DNA of the CDR3 is TGTGCCAGCAGTCCAGGGGGTGGGACTAACACCTTC. Protein: CASSPGGGTNTF.

The V gene is TRBV20-1, the J gene TRBJ2-3; the D gene could be TRBD1 or TRBD2 (5 bases each). CDR3 length: 11 residues. Germline CDR1 reads DFQATT; CDR2 reads SNEGSKA (reference sequence). Trimming cost V 3 bases and J 7 bases, with 8 bases left between them. The DNA of the CDR3 is TGCAGTGCTAGCGGGGCAAATACGCAGTATTTT. Translation gives CSASGANTQYF.

This chain uses TRBV11-2 with TRBJ2-7; D is possibly TRBD1 (5 bases). The CDR3 extends over 13 amino acids. Germline lookup yields CDR1 SGHAT and CDR2 FQNNGV. The germline V and J ends were trimmed by 8 bases and 6 bases, with 17 bases remaining between them. The CDR3 loop is CASGADDQGEQYF. As DNA, the CDR3 is TGTGCCAGCGGCGCGGACGATCAGGGCGAGCAGTACTTC.

The rearrangement links TRBV6-5 to TRBJ2-7; 7 bases are shared with TRBD1. The CDR3 length is 15 residues. Germline V gene data show CDR1 as MNHEY and CDR2 as SVGAGI. The V and J ends lost 5 bases and 0 bases, in that order; junction bases with no gene match: 7. The CDR3, as DNA: TGTGCCAGCAGTCTACTTAGGACAGGCTCCTACGAGCAGTACTTC. Its translation: CASSLLRTGSYEQYF.

CDR3 residues: CASSHNYDTQYF. CDR3 nucleotides: TGTGCCAGCAGCCACAATTACGATACGCAGTATTTT. This chain links TRBV14 with TRBJ2-3; D call uncertain. CDR3 length equals 12 residues. Trimming took off 3 bases at V and 6 bases at J, with 7 bases between the two ends. In germline, CDR1 is SGHDN, CDR2 FVKESK.

This clone has just one count. The chain recombines TRBV29-1 with TRBJ2-7; 10 bases are shared with TRBD1. This CDR3 region has 12 residues. Germline loops: CDR1 SQVTM, CDR2 ANQGSEA. V shed 4 bases and J 7 bases; nucleotides not matched to a gene: 4. This CDR3 reads CSVGQGAWEQYF. CDR3 DNA sequence: TGCAGCGTTGGACAGGGGGCCTGGGAGCAGTACTTC.

The chain links TRBV19 to TRBJ2-2, with a weak D call TRBD1 (5 bases). Trimming took off 4 bases at V and 3 bases at J, with 12 bases between the two ends. The length of the CDR3 is 15 residues. From germline, CDR1 is LNHDA and CDR2 SQIVND (reference sequence). CDR3 amino acids: CASSRKGADTGELFF. The CDR3 coding sequence is TGTGCCAGTAGTAGAAAAGGGGCGGACACCGGGGAGCTGTTTTTT.

Comment on this clone: A read error may produce the germline difference seen at one junction end. This CDR3 reads CASSLTENTEAFF. CDR3 bases: TGTGCCAGCAGTTTAACCGAGAACACTGAAGCTTTCTTT. The rearrangement links TRBV7-3 to TRBJ1-1; the D is unclear. Germline V gene sequence: CDR1 SGHTA, CDR2 FQGTGA. This CDR3 has 13 amino acids.

Here the CDR3 DNA reads TGTGCCAGCAGCCCCGGGGGCACGATGTTGGAGACCCAGTACTTC. The encoded protein is CASSPGGTMLETQYF. V gene TRBV14 combines with J gene TRBJ2-5; perhaps D is TRBD1 or TRBD2 (6 bases each). The germline CDR1 and CDR2 sequences are SGHDN and FVKESK. V was shortened by 4 bases and J by 5 bases, with 17 bases between the two germline ends. The CDR3 loop spans 15 amino acids.

This clone came up once. This rearrangement joins TRBV30 to TRBJ1-3; D unresolved. Trimming removed 0 bases from V and 2 bases from J, with 11 bases in between. Germline V gene sequence: CDR1 GTSNPN, CDR2 SVGIG (reference sequence). This CDR3 contains 15 residues. The CDR3 DNA follows: TGTGCCTGGAGTGTAGCGGTCGGGGCTGGAAACACCATATATTTT. It codes for CAWSVAVGAGNTIYF.